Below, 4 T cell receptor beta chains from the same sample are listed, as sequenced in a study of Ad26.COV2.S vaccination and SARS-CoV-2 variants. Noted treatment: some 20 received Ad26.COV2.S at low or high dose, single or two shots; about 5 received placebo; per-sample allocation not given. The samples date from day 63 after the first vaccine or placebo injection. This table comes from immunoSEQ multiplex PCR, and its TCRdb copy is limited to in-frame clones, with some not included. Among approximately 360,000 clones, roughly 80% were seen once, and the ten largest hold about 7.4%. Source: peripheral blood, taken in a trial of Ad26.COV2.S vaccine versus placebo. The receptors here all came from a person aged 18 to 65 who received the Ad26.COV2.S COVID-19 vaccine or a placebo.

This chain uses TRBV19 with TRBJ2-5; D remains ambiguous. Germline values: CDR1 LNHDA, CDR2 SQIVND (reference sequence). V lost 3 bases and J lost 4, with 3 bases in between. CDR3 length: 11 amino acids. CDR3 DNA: TGTGCCAGTAGTATGTCAGAGACCCAGTACTTC. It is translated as CASSMSETQYF. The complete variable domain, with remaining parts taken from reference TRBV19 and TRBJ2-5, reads DGGITQSPKYLFRKEGQNVTLSCEQNLNHDAMYWYRQDPGQGLRLIYYSQIVNDFQKGDIAEGYSVSREKKESFPLTVTSAQKNPTAFYLCASSMSETQYFGPGTRLLVL.

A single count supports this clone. The CDR3 loop reads CASSYSGAAPLTGSPLHF. DNA for the CDR3: TGTGCCAGCAGTTACTCGGGGGCAGCTCCTCTGACGGGTTCACCCCTCCACTTT. The chain carries TRBV6-2 or TRBV6-3 and TRBJ1-6; D may be TRBD1 (6 bases). From germline, CDR1 is MNHEY and CDR2 SVGEGT. V shed 0 bases and J shed 9 bases, with 21 bases lying between them. The CDR3 covers 18 residues.

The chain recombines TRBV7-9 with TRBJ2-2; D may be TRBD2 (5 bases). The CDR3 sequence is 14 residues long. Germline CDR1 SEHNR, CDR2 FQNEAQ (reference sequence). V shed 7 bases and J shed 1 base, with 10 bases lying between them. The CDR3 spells CASTASGNTGELFF. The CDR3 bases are TGTGCCAGCACGGCCAGCGGGAACACCGGGGAGCTGTTTTTT. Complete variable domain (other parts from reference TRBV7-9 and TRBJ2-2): DTGVSQNPRHKITKRGQNVTFRCDPISEHNRLYWYRQTLGQGPEFLTYFQNEAQLEKSRLLSDRFSAERPKGSFSTLEIQRTEQGDSAMYLCASTASGNTGELFFGEGSRLTVL.

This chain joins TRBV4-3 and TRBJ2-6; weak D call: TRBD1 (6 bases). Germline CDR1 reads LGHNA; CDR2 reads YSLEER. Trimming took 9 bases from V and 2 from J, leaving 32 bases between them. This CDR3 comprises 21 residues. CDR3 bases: TGCGCCAGAAAAGGGATGCAATTCAAAGGCAGGGGCCGCCCTGGGGCCAACGTCCTGACTTTC. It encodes CARKGMQFKGRGRPGANVLTF.